Here is one T cell receptor beta chain with its context. The target antigen is unknown. Germline V lookup: CDR1 ENHRY, CDR2 SYGVKD. Trimming pared 10 bases from V and 8 bases from J, leaving 15 bases between. The CDR3 extends over 12 amino acids. These data come from a study of T cells in Graves' hyperthyroidism and ophthalmopathy. Study in general: Once the initial diagnosis was made, peripheral blood was obtained before any treatment. Study conclusions and caveats: The model predicted ophthalmopathy a median approximately six months before onset.

Amplified TCR beta CDR3 regions derived from RNA transcripts. The HTBI primer set drove a first-round RT-PCR of the TCR CDR3. Each CDR3 protein is one row after TCRdb ran MiXCR on the multiplex PCR reads. The data show about 840,000 distinct CDR3 sequences, about two fifths seen once. Patients were aged 18 to 65, had disease duration under 2 months, and had newly diagnosed hyperthyroidism. The V call is TRBV10-3, the J call TRBJ1-5; a weak D match, TRBD1 (6 bases). The clonotype comes from a man aged 18-30 years with Graves' hyperthyroidism. The sequencing input was blood. Here the CDR3 reads CASSPHREPQHF. CDR3 coding DNA: TGTGCCAGCAGCCCTCACAGGGAGCCCCAGCATTTT.